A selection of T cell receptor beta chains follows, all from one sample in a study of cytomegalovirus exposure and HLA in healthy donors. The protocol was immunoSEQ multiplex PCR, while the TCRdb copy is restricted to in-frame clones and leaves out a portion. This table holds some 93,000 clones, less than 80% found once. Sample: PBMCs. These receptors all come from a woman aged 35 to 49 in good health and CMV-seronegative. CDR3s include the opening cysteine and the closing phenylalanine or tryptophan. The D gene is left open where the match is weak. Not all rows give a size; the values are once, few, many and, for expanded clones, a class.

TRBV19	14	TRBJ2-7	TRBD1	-	TGTGCCAGTAGTGTTACAGGGGTGAGTCACGAGCAGTACTTC	CASSVTGVSHEQYF
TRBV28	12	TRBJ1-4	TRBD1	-	TGTGCCAGCAGTGACCGGGACAGAAAACTGTTTTTT	CASSDRDRKLFF
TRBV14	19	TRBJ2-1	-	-	TGTGCCAGCAGCCAAGATGTTGGGCAGGGCTGGAGCTCCTACAATGAGCAGTTCTTC	CASSQDVGQGWSSYNEQFF
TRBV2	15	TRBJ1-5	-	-	TGTGCCAGCAGTGAGTCGGAGTTAGCTTATCAGCCCCAGCATTTT	CASSESELAYQPQHF
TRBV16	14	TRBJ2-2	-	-	TGTGCCAGCAGCCAATCACGAGGCACCGGGGAGCTGTTTTTT	CASSQSRGTGELFF
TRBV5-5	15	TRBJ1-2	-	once	TGTGCCAGCAGCTTCCTAGACACCGCGGGCTATGGCTACACCTTC	CASSFLDTAGYGYTF
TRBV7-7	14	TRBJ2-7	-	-	TGTGCCAGCAGCTTAAATGCAGGGGCCTACGAGCAGTACTTC	CASSLNAGAYEQYF
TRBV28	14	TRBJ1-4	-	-	TGTGCCAGCAGTCGATGGCAGGGGCGGGAAAAACTGTTTTTT	CASSRWQGREKLFF
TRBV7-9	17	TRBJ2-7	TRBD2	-	TGTGCCAGCAGCCCCGGGGGGGGATTAGCGGGAGGCTACGAGCAGTACTTC	CASSPGGGLAGGYEQYF
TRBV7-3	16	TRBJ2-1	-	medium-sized	TGTGCCAGCAGCTTAAGTTGGGGGCCGGGTGAGAATGAGCAGTTCTTC	CASSLSWGPGENEQFF
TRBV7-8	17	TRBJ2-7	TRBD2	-	TGTGCCAGCAGCTTAGAGGGCGGGAGGGCCCCTCGGCGAGCACAGTACTTC	CASSLEGGRAPRRAQYF
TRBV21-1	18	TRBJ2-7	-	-	TGTGCCAGCAGCTCTCGCCTACAGACTAGCGGGAAATCCTACGAGCAGTACTTC	CASSSRLQTSGKSYEQYF
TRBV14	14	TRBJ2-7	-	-	TGTGCCAGCAGCCAAGATCCCAGGGCCTACGAGCAGTACTTC	CASSQDPRAYEQYF
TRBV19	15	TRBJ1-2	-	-	TGTGCCAGTAGTCCAACGCGGGACGGGACCTATGGCTACACCTTC	CASSPTRDGTYGYTF
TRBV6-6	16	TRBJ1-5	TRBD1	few	TGTGCCAGCAGTTCAGGTCTGGGACAGGGAAATCAGCCCCAGCATTTT	CASSSGLGQGNQPQHF
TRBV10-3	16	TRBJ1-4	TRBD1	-	TGTGCCATCAGTGAAAGCCTGGACAGGGGTAATGAAAAACTGTTTTTT	CAISESLDRGNEKLFF
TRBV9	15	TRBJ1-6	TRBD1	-	TGTGCCAGCAGCGTAGAGGGGGCCCTAAATTCACCCCTCCACTTT	CASSVEGALNSPLHF
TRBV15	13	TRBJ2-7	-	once	TGTGCCACCCGGGGGACAGCTTCCTACGAGCAGTACTTC	CATRGTASYEQYF
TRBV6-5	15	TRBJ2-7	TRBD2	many	TGTGCCAGCAGTAAAGAGCGGGAGGGCCGCGACGAGCAGTACTTC	CASSKEREGRDEQYF
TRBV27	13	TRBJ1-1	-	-	TGTGCCAGCAGTGGTCAGGGGTACGCTGAAGCTTTCTTT	CASSGQGYAEAFF
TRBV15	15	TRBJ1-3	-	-	TGTGCCACCAGCAGAGGAGCTTCCTCTGGAAACACCATATATTTT	CATSRGASSGNTIYF
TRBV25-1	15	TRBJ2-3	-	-	TGTGCCAGCAGTCCCCCGACAGGTTACACAGATACGCAGTATTTT	CASSPPTGYTDTQYF
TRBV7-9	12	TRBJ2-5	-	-	TGTGCCAGCAGCTTAATCCCCAAGACCCAGTACTTC	CASSLIPKTQYF
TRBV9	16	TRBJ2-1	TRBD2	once	TGTGCCAGCAGCGCGTTAAGCGGGAGCTCCTACAATGAGCAGTTCTTC	CASSALSGSSYNEQFF
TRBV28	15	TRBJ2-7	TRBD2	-	TGTGCCAGCGCCAAGACTAGCGGGAGGCTAAACGAGCAGTACTTC	CASAKTSGRLNEQYF
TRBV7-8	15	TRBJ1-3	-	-	TGTGCCAGCAGCCAATTGGAGGGGCCCGGAAACACCATATATTTT	CASSQLEGPGNTIYF
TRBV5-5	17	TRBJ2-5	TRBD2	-	TGTGCCAGCAGCTCCCGCCCACTAGCGGGAGGGGCGGAGACCCAGTACTTC	CASSSRPLAGGAETQYF
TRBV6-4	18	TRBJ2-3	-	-	TGTGCCAGCAGTGAGTCGAGGTCGTCAGGGGCCGCCACTTATACGCAGTATTTT	CASSESRSSGAATYTQYF
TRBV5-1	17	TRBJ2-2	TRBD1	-	TGCGCCAGCAGCTTGGGGATAGGGACAGCGAACACCGGGGAGCTGTTTTTT	CASSLGIGTANTGELFF
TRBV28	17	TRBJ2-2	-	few	TGTGCCAGCAGTTTTCAACTTGGACAGTCGAACACCGGGGAGCTGTTTTTT	CASSFQLGQSNTGELFF
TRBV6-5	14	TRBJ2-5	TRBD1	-	TGTGCCAGCAGTACGGACAGGGAGCAAGAGACCCAGTACTTC	CASSTDREQETQYF
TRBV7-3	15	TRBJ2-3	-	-	TGTGCCAGCAGCTTACTAGGGGAAGCAACAGATACGCAGTATTTT	CASSLLGEATDTQYF
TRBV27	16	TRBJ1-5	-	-	TGTGCCAGCAGTTTCTCTTCTGCAGGGATTAATCAGCCCCAGCATTTT	CASSFSSAGINQPQHF
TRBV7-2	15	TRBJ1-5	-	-	TGTGCCAGCAGCTTAGCAGCTAGGGGCGATCAGCCCCAGCATTTT	CASSLAARGDQPQHF
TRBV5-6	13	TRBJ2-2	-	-	TGTGCCAGCAGCTCACCGGACACCGGGGAGCTGTTTTTT	CASSSPDTGELFF
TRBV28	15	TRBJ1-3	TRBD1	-	TGTGCCAGCAGTTTGGGACAGAATCCTGGAAACACCATATATTTT	CASSLGQNPGNTIYF
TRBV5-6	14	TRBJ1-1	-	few	TGTGCCAGCAGCTTTAGGGGGGGGAACACTGAAGCTTTCTTT	CASSFRGGNTEAFF
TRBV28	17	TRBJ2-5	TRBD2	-	TGTGCCAGCAGTTCCGGGCTAGCGGCCGTGTACCAAGAGACCCAGTACTTC	CASSSGLAAVYQETQYF
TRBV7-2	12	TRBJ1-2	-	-	TGTGCCAGCAGCTTGGGGCAGGGGGGCTACACCTTC	CASSLGQGGYTF
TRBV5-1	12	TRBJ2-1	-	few	TGCGCCAGCAGCCCGACAGTCAATGAGCAGTTCTTC	CASSPTVNEQFF
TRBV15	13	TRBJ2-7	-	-	TGTGCCACGTCGGCGGGGTTATCCTACGAGCAGTACTTC	CATSAGLSYEQYF
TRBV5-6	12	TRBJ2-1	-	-	TGTGCCAGCAGCCTTAACCTCGCCGGGGTGTTCTTC	CASSLNLAGVFF
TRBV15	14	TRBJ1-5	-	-	TGTGCCACCAGCAATGGGGGGGCAGGACAGCCCCAGCATTTT	CATSNGGAGQPQHF
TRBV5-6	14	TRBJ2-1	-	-	TGTGCCAGCAGCAGGACCGCGACAGACAATGAGCAGTTCTTC	CASSRTATDNEQFF
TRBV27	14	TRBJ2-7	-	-	TGTGCCAGCAGCCTTGATCGGGTTCTGCACGAGCAGTACTTC	CASSLDRVLHEQYF
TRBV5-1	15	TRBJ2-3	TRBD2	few	TGCGCCAGCAGCTTGCGGGGGGTACTCACAGATACGCAGTATTTT	CASSLRGVLTDTQYF
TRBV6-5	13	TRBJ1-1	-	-	TGTGCCAGCAGTTACGGAGGGAACACTGAAGCTTTCTTT	CASSYGGNTEAFF
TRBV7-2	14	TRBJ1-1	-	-	TGTGCCAGCAGCTTAGACAGACGGAACACTGAAGCTTTCTTT	CASSLDRRNTEAFF
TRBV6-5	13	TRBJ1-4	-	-	TGTGCCAGCAGTTACTCGCCTACAGGGCCCTTTTATTTT	CASSYSPTGPFYF
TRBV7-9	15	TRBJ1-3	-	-	TGTGCCAGCAGCTTTACCCAGGGGTCTGGAAACACCATATATTTT	CASSFTQGSGNTIYF
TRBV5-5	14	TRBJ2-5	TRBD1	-	TGTGCCAGCAGCTCCCGGGACAGAATCGATGCCCAGTACTTC	CASSSRDRIDAQYF
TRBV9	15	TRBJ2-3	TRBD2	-	TGTGCCAGCAGCGTCCAAGCGGGAGACACAGATACGCAGTATTTT	CASSVQAGDTDTQYF
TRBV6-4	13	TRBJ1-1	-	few	TGTGCCAGCAGTGAGCTACAGGGCGCGCAAGCTTTCTTT	CASSELQGAQAFF
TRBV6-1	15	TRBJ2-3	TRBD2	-	TGTGCCAGCAGCGTATTGACTAGCAGCACAGATACGCAGTATTTT	CASSVLTSSTDTQYF
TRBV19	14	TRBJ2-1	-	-	TGTGCCAGTAGTATTGGAGACTTTAACAATGAGCAGTTCTTC	CASSIGDFNNEQFF